This TCR beta chain was recovered during a study of T cells in Graves' hyperthyroidism and ophthalmopathy. The study, taken as a whole, reports: Most thyroid clonotypes that were expanded above 0.001 also turned up in blood. Onset of ophthalmopathy came a median roughly 6.9 months after the model predicted it.

This CDR3 has 14 amino acids. Trimming left V 4 bases short and J 4 bases short, with 10 bases between. Germline loops: CDR1 MNHEY, CDR2 SMNVEV (reference sequence). Amplified regions were TCR beta CDR3 sequences from RNA transcripts. RT-PCR in the first round (using the HTBI primer set) targeted the TCR CDR3. TCRdb reprocessed the multiplex PCR reads with MiXCR, giving one entry per CDR3 protein. Of 400,000 to 600,000 distinct CDR3 sequences listed, roughly 20% are singletons. Hyperthyroidism had been newly diagnosed in patients aged 18 to 65, and its duration was under 2 months. The PBMCs were sourced from fresh peripheral blood (about 10 ml). This clonotype was counted at least ten times. No antigen is known for it.

This TCR was sampled from a young man with Graves' hyperthyroidism. The chain couples TRBV27 to TRBJ2-2, with D hard to call. Sequencing was performed on blood. CDR3 residues: CASSSRLLTGELFF. The CDR3 DNA reads as TGTGCCAGCAGTTCCCGGCTTCTCACCGGGGAGCTGTTTTTT.